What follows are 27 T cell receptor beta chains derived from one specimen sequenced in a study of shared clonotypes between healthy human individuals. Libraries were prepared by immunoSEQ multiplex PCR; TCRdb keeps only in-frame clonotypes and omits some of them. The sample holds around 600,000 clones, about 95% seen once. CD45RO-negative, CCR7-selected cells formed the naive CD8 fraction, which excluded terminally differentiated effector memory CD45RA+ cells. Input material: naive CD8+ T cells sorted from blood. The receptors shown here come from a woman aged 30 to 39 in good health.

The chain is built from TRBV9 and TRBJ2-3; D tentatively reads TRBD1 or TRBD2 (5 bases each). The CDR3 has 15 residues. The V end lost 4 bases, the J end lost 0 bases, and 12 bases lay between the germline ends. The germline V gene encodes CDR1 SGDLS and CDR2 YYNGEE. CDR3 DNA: TGTGCCAGCAGCCCACACCGGGACAGCACAGATACGCAGTATTTT. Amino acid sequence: CASSPHRDSTDTQYF.

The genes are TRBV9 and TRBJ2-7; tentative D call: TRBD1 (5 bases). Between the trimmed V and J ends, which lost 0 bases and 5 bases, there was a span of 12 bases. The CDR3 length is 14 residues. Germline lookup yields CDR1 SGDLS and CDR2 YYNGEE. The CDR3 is CASSVAGQGNEQYF. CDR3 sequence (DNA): TGTGCCAGCAGCGTAGCTGGCCAGGGTAACGAGCAGTACTTC.

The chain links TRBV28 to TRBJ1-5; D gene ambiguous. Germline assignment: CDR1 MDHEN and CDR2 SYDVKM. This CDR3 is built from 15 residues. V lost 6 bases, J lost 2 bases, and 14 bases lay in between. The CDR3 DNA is TGTGCCAGCAGCCAGGTCCAAGGAGGCAATCAGCCCCAGCATTTT. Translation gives CASSQVQGGNQPQHF.

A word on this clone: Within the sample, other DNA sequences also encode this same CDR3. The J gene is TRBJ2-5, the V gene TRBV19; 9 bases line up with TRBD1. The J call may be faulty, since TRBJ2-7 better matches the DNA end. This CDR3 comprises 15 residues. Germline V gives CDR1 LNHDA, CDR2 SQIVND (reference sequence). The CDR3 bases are TGTGCCAGTAGTACCGGACAGGGGACAGGTTACGAGCAGTACTTC. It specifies CASSTGQGTGYEQYF.

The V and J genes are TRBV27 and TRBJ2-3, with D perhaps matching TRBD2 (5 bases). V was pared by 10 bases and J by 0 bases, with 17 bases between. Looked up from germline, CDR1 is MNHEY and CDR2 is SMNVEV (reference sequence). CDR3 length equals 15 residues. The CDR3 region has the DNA TGTGCCACCGGGGATTTTAAGTATAGCACAGATACGCAGTATTTT. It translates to CATGDFKYSTDTQYF.

In DNA form, the CDR3 reads TGTGCCAGCAGCGACGGTGGGGGGCGGACGCAGTATTTT. Residues: CASSDGGGRTQYF. J is TRBJ2-3 and V is TRBV13, with D possibly called TRBD1 or TRBD2 (6 bases each). The V gene lost 5 bases and the J gene lost 9 bases, with 15 bases spanning the gap. The CDR3 covers 13 residues. Per germline, CDR1 PRHDT and CDR2 FYEKMQ (reference sequence).

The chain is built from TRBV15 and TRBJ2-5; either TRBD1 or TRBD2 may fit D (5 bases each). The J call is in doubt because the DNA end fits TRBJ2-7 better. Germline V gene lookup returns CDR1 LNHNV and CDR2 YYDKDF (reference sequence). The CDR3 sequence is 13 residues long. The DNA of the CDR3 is TGTGCCACTGGGGGAGCCTTAGACGACGAGCAGTACTTC. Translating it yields CATGGALDDEQYF.

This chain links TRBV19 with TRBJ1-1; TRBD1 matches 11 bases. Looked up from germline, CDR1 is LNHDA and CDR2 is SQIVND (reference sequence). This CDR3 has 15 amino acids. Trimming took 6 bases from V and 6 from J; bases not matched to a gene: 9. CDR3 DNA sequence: TGTGCCAGTAGCGCCCGGACAGGGGGCTTGGCTGAAGCTTTCTTT. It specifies CASSARTGGLAEAFF. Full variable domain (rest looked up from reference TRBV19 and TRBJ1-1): DGGITQSPKYLFRKEGQNVTLSCEQNLNHDAMYWYRQDPGQGLRLIYYSQIVNDFQKGDIAEGYSVSREKKESFPLTVTSAQKNPTAFYLCASSARTGGLAEAFFGQGTRLTVV.

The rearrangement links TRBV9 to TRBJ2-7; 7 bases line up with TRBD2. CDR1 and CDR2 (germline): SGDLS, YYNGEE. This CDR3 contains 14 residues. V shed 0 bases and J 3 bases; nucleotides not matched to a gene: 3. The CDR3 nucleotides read TGTGCCAGCAGCGTAGATCCTAGCGGCTACGAGCAGTACTTC. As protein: CASSVDPSGYEQYF.

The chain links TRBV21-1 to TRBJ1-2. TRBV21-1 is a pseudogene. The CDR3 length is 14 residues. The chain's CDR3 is CASSKDERSYGYTF. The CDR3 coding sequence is TGTGCCAGCAGCAAGGACGAAAGGAGCTATGGCTACACCTTC.

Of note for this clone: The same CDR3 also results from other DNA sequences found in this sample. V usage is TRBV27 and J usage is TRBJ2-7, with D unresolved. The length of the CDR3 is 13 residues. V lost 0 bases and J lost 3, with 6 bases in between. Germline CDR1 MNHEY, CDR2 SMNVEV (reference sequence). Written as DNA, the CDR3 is TGTGCCAGCAGTTTATCGTCCTACTACGAGCAGTACTTC. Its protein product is CASSLSSYYEQYF.

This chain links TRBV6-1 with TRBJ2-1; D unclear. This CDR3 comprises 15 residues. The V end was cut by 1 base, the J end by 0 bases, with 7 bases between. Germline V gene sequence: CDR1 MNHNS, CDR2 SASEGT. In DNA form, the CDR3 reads TGTGCCAGCAGTGAAGGACCAAGCTCCTACAATGAGCAGTTCTTC. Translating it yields CASSEGPSSYNEQFF.

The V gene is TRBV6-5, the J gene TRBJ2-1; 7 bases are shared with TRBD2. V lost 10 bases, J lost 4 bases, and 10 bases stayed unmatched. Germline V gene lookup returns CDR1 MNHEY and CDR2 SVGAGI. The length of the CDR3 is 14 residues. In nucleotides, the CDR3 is TGTGCCACGACGCTGGGCGGGGGTTACAATGAGCAGTTCTTC. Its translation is CATTLGGGYNEQFF.

CDR3 in amino acids: CASSLRGVGEKLFF. The CDR3 nucleotides are TGTGCCAGCAGTCTAAGGGGCGTAGGGGAAAAACTGTTTTTT. V and J are TRBV27 and TRBJ1-4, with a possible D match to TRBD1 (5 bases). Trimming stripped 5 bases from V and 8 bases from J, with 15 bases between. The CDR3 sequence is 14 residues long. Germline CDR1 MNHEY, CDR2 SMNVEV (reference sequence).

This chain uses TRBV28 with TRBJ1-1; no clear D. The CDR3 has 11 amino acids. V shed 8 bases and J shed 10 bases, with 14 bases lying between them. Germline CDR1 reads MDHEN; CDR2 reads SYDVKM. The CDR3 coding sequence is TGTGCCAGCGTATTCCGTTACAGAGCTTTCTTT. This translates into CASVFRYRAFF.

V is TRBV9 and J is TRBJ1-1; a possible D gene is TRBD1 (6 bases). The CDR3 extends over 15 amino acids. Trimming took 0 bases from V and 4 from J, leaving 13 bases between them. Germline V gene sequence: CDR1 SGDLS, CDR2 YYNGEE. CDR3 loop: CASSVEALGATEAFF. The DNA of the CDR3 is TGTGCCAGCAGCGTAGAAGCTCTGGGGGCCACTGAAGCTTTCTTT.

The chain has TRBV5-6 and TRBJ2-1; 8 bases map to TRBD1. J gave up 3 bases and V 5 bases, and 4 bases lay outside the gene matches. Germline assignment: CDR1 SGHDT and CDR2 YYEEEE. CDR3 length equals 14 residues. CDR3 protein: CASSYGTGYNEQFF. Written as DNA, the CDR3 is TGTGCCAGCAGTTACGGGACAGGCTACAATGAGCAGTTCTTC. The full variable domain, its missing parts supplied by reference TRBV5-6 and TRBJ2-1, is DAGVTQSPTHLIKTRGQQVTLRCSPKSGHDTVSWYQQALGQGPQFIFQYYEEEERQRGNFPDRFSGHQFPNYSSELNVNALLLGDSALYLCASSYGTGYNEQFFGPGTRLTVL.

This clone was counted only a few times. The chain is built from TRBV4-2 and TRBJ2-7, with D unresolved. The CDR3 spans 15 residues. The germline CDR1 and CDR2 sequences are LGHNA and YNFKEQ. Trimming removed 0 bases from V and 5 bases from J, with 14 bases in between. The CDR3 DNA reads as TGTGCCAGCAGCCAAGATTGGGCTAGTTTCGACGAGCAGTACTTC. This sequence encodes CASSQDWASFDEQYF.

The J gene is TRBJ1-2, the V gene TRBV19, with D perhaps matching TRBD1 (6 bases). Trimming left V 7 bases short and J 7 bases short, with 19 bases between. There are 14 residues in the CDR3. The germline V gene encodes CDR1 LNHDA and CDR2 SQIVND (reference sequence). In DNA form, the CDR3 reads TGTGCCAGTAACGCCGGAGCTCTCAGGGGTGGCTACACCTTC. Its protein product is CASNAGALRGGYTF.

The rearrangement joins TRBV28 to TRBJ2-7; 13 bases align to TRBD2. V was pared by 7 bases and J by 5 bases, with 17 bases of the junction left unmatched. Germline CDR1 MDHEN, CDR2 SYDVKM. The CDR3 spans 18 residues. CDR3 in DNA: TGTGCCAGCACCCGAGGACGACTAGCGGGAGGATTTCGGGACGAGCAGTACTTC. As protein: CASTRGRLAGGFRDEQYF.

The CDR3 loop is CASSFGAFYEQYF. The CDR3 DNA is TGTGCCAGCAGTTTCGGGGCTTTCTACGAGCAGTACTTC. The chain is built from TRBV27 and TRBJ2-7; D could derive from TRBD1 or TRBD2 (5 bases each). This CDR3 is 13 amino acids long. Trimming left V 3 bases short and J 3 bases short, with 9 bases between. From germline, CDR1 is MNHEY and CDR2 SMNVEV (reference sequence).

CDR3 region: CASSLLGVGANVLTF. DNA for the CDR3: TGTGCCAGTAGTCTCCTGGGTGTTGGGGCCAACGTCCTGACTTTC. This sequence joins TRBV19 and TRBJ2-6; D is undetermined. CDR3 length: 15 residues. Germline CDR1 and CDR2: LNHDA and SQIVND (reference sequence). V was pared by 5 bases and J by 3 bases, with 11 bases between. The whole variable domain, filled in from reference TRBV19 and TRBJ2-6, reads DGGITQSPKYLFRKEGQNVTLSCEQNLNHDAMYWYRQDPGQGLRLIYYSQIVNDFQKGDIAEGYSVSREKKESFPLTVTSAQKNPTAFYLCASSLLGVGANVLTFGAGSRLTVL.

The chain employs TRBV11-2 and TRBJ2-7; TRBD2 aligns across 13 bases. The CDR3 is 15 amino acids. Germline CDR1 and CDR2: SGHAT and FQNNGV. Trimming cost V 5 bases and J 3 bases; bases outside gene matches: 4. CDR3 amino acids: CASSQGLAGNYEQYF. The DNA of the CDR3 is TGTGCCAGCAGCCAGGGACTAGCGGGGAACTACGAGCAGTACTTC.

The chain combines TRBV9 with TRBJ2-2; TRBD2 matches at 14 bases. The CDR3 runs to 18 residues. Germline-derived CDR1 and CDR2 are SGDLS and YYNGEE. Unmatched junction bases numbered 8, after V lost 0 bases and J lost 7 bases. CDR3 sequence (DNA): TGTGCCAGCAGCGTAGTGAGTGGGACTAGCGGGAGTGGCGGGGAGCTGTTTTTT. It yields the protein CASSVVSGTSGSGGELFF.

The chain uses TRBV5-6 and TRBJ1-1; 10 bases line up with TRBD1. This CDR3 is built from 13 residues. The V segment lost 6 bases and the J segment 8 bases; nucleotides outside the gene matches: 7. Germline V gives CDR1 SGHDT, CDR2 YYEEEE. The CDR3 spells CASKTGGAGEAFF. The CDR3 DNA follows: TGTGCCAGCAAGACAGGGGGCGCGGGCGAAGCTTTCTTT. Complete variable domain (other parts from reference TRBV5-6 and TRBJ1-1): DAGVTQSPTHLIKTRGQQVTLRCSPKSGHDTVSWYQQALGQGPQFIFQYYEEEERQRGNFPDRFSGHQFPNYSSELNVNALLLGDSALYLCASKTGGAGEAFFGQGTRLTVV.

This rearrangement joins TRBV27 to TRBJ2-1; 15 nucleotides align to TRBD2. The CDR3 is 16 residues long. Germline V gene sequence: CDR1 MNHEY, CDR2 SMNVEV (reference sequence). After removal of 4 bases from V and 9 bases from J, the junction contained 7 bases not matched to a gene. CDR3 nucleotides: TGTGCCAGCAGTTGGGGGACTAGCGGGAGGTCGGCTGAGCAGTTCTTC. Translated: CASSWGTSGRSAEQFF.

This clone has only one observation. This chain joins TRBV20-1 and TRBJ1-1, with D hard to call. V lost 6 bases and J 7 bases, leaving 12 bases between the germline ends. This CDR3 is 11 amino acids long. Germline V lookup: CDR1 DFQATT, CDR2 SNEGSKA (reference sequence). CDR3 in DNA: TGCAGTGCCCTCTCCCAATATGAAGCTTTCTTT. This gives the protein CSALSQYEAFF.